A single sample is the source of the 10 T cell receptor beta chains below, sequenced in a study of cytomegalovirus exposure and HLA in healthy donors. PCR amplification relied on 60 Vbeta primers (plus 13 Jbeta primers). Sequenced by immunoSEQ multiplex PCR; TCRdb stores in-frame clones only, minus some. The data show around 110,000 clones, roughly 69% seen once. Sequencing was performed on PBMCs. All receptors come from a woman aged 40-49 years in good health and CMV-seropositive.

The chain joins TRBV6-5 to TRBJ2-5; no firm D call. This CDR3 is built from 12 residues. Per germline, CDR1 MNHEY and CDR2 SVGAGI. The germline V and J ends were trimmed by 6 bases and 5 bases, with 10 bases remaining between them. The CDR3 bases are TGTGCCAGCAGGGATGGAGAGGAGACCCAGTACTTC. Protein sequence: CASRDGEETQYF.

This clone was seen only once. The V call is TRBV9, the J call TRBJ1-1, with 11 bases fitting TRBD1. Per germline, CDR1 SGDLS and CDR2 YYNGEE. CDR3 length equals 14 residues. Trimming removed 4 bases from V and 5 bases from J; junction bases left unmatched: 4. The CDR3 spells CASSPGTGGTEAFF. The CDR3 bases are TGTGCCAGCAGCCCCGGGACAGGGGGAACTGAAGCTTTCTTT.

V gene TRBV18 combines with J gene TRBJ2-3, with TRBD1 matching 7 bases. V gave up 8 bases and J gave up 5 bases; unmatched junction bases: 10. This CDR3 has 14 residues. Germline lookup yields CDR1 KGHSH and CDR2 LQKENI. The CDR3 DNA is TGTGCCAGCACTGAGACAGGGCTGGGAGATACGCAGTATTTT. Protein: CASTETGLGDTQYF.

This chain uses TRBV7-9 with TRBJ2-5, with a possible D match to TRBD2 (6 bases). The germline gives CDR1 SEHNR, CDR2 FQNEAQ (reference sequence). With 4 bases removed from V and 2 bases from J, the gap between germline ends came to 14 bases. This CDR3 has 15 amino acids. CDR3 protein: CASSYFRDSQETQYF. DNA for the CDR3: TGTGCCAGCAGCTATTTCCGGGACTCACAAGAGACCCAGTACTTC.

The chain combines TRBV11-2 with TRBJ2-3; 12 bases agree with TRBD2. This CDR3 contains 17 residues. After removal of 5 bases from V and 1 base from J, the junction contained 7 bases not matched to a gene. Germline-derived CDR1 and CDR2 are SGHAT and FQNNGV. CDR3 DNA: TGTGCCAGCAGCCAAGGGGCTAGCGGGGGGGGCACAGATACGCAGTATTTT. Its translation is CASSQGASGGGTDTQYF.

This clone was picked up a small number of times. The rearrangement links TRBV29-1 to TRBJ2-5; 8 bases are shared with TRBD2. The germline V gene has CDR1 SQVTM and CDR2 ANQGSEA. Losses at the gene ends were 5 bases for V and 5 bases for J; bases not matched to a gene: 7. This CDR3 is 13 amino acids long. Written as DNA, the CDR3 is TGCAGCGTTTTAGGGACTAGTGGGGAGACCCAGTACTTC. It translates to CSVLGTSGETQYF.

The CDR3 DNA sequence: TGTGCCAGCAGCTTAGTGGCGGGCCAGACTAGCCGCGAGCAGTACTTC. It translates to CASSLVAGQTSREQYF. The V and J genes are TRBV7-2 and TRBJ2-7; 7 nucleotides agree with TRBD2. Unmatched junction bases numbered 12, after V lost 1 base and J lost 6 bases. Germline V gene lookup returns CDR1 SGHTA and CDR2 FQGNSA. This CDR3 region has 16 residues.

The table lists this clone with a few counts. The chain uses TRBV2 and TRBJ2-6; maybe TRBD2 (5 bases). CDR3 length: 15 residues. The V end was cut by 8 bases, the J end by 2 bases, with 13 bases between. CDR1 and CDR2 from the germline V gene are SNHLY and FYNNEI. CDR3 nucleotide sequence: TGTGCCAGCGGCGGAGGTTCAGCTGGGGCCAACGTCCTGACTTTC. The encoded protein is CASGGGSAGANVLTF.

V usage is TRBV7-8 and J usage is TRBJ2-5; D call uncertain. The CDR3 has 17 residues. Trimming stripped 2 bases from V and 5 bases from J, with 21 bases between. CDR1 SGHVS and CDR2 FQNEAQ come from the germline V gene. The CDR3 DNA reads as TGTGCCAGCAGCTTATCACGCAACATCGCAGGAAGGGAGACCCAGTACTTC. Encoded protein: CASSLSRNIAGRETQYF.

The chain employs TRBV5-6 and TRBJ2-7; 8 nucleotides align to TRBD1. V lost 0 bases, J lost 3 bases, and 8 bases stayed unmatched. This CDR3 has 16 residues. Germline V lookup: CDR1 SGHDT, CDR2 YYEEEE. CDR3: CASSLAFRRGHYEQYF. CDR3 DNA: TGTGCCAGCAGCTTGGCCTTCCGCAGGGGGCACTACGAGCAGTACTTC.